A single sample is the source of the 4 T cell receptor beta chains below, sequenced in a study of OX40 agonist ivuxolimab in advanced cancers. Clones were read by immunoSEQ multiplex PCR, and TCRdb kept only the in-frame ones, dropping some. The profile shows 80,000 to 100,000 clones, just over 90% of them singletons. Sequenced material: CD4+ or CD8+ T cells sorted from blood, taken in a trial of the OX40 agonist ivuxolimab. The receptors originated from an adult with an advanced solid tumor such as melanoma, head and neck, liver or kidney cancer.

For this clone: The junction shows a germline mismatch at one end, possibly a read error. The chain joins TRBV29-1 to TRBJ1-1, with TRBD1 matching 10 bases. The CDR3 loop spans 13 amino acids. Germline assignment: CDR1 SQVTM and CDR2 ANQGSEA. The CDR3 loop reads CSVEDRGLHEAFF. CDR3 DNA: TGCAGCGTGGAAGACAGGGGGCTTCATGAAGCTTTCTTT.

CDR3 nucleotides: TGTGCCAGCAGCTTGAAAGGGACGGGTCAGCCCCAGCATTTT. Amino acid sequence: CASSLKGTGQPQHF. The rearrangement links TRBV5-4 to TRBJ1-5; tentatively, D is TRBD1 (5 bases). Between the trimmed V and J ends, which lost 1 base and 6 bases, there was a span of 11 bases. The CDR3 length is 14 residues. Per the germline V gene, CDR1 is SGHNT and CDR2 is YYREEE (reference sequence).

The CDR3 here is CASSVGASSSGNTIYF. The CDR3 bases are TGTGCCAGCAGCGTAGGGGCATCGAGCTCTGGAAACACCATATATTTT. The V gene is TRBV9, the J gene TRBJ1-3; D gene unclear. CDR3 length: 16 amino acids. Trimming took 0 bases from V and 0 from J, leaving 10 bases between them. Germline V CDR1 and CDR2: SGDLS, YYNGEE.

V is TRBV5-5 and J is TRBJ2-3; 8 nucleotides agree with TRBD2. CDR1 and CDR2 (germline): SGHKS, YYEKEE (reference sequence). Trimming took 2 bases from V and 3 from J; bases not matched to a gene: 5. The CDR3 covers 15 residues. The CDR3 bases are TGTGCCAGCAGCTTCGGGGGGGCCACGACAGATACGCAGTATTTT. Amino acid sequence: CASSFGGATTDTQYF. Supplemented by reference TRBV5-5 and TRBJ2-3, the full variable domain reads DAGVTQSPTHLIKTRGQQVTLRCSPISGHKSVSWYQQVLGQGPQFIFQYYEKEERGRGNFPDRFSARQFPNYSSELNVNALLLGDSALYLCASSFGGATTDTQYFGPGTRLTVL.